One and the same sample provided the 29 T cell receptor beta chains below, sequenced in a study of T cell therapy after organ transplantation. Clones were read by immunoSEQ multiplex PCR, and TCRdb kept only the in-frame ones, dropping some. The data hold 20,000 or so clones, with around 82% observed a single time. Their antigens are not known. Time point indicated: 4-8 weeks after completion of therapy. Source: CD8+ T cells from blood, taken after autologous CMV-specific T cell therapy. The receptor source for this set is a human patient who had received a solid organ transplant and had CMV disease. The T cells may come from the graft donor.

This clone came up once. The chain joins TRBV19 to TRBJ1-6; 9 nucleotides match TRBD1. CDR3 length: 14 amino acids. Germline V gene data show CDR1 as LNHDA and CDR2 as SQIVND (reference sequence). The V segment lost 7 bases and the J segment 9 bases; nucleotides outside the gene matches: 7. The CDR3 loop reads CASNPTGGISPLHF. CDR3 bases: TGTGCCAGTAACCCGACAGGGGGTATTTCACCCCTCCACTTT.

The chain carries TRBV13 and TRBJ2-5, with D perhaps matching TRBD1 or TRBD2 (5 bases each). This CDR3 spans 16 amino acids. V lost 0 bases and J 1 base, leaving 12 bases between the germline ends. In germline, CDR1 is PRHDT, CDR2 FYEKMQ (reference sequence). CDR3 loop: CASSLGREGSQETQYF. CDR3 in DNA: TGTGCCAGCAGCTTAGGCCGAGAGGGGTCCCAAGAGACCCAGTACTTC.

The gene calls are TRBV6-4 and TRBJ2-1; 11 bases are a match to TRBD2. Germline CDR1 and CDR2: MRHNA and SNTAGT. The length of the CDR3 is 14 residues. Unmatched junction bases numbered 1, after V lost 3 bases and J lost 6 bases. DNA of the CDR3: TGTGCCAGCAGTGAGGGGACTAGCGGCAATGAGCAGTTCTTC. This translates into CASSEGTSGNEQFF.

The J gene is TRBJ2-3, the V gene TRBV14; unclear D gene. CDR3 length equals 17 residues. The V end was cut by 4 bases, the J end by 1 base, with 18 bases between. CDR1 is SGHDN, CDR2 FVKESK, per germline. CDR3 nucleotides: TGTGCCAGCAGCCGTAATCTAGGCCCCCGCGGCACAGATACGCAGTATTTT. Translation: CASSRNLGPRGTDTQYF. The whole variable domain, filled in from reference TRBV14 and TRBJ2-3, reads EAGVTQFPSHSVIEKGQTVTLRCDPISGHDNLYWYRRVMGKEIKFLLHFVKESKQDESGMPNNRFLAERTGGTYSTLKVQPAELEDSGVYFCASSRNLGPRGTDTQYFGPGTRLTVL.

The rearrangement joins TRBV7-8 to TRBJ1-5; no clear D gene. CDR3 length: 12 amino acids. The germline V and J ends were trimmed by 5 bases and 9 bases, with 11 bases remaining between them. Germline CDR1 reads SGHVS; CDR2 reads FQNEAQ. The CDR3 DNA reads as TGTGCCAGCAGCCAGAGACGGGGGCCCCAGCATTTT. Its translation is CASSQRRGPQHF.

This chain joins TRBV30 and TRBJ1-2, with D possibly matching TRBD1 (6 bases). The CDR3 is made up of 12 amino acids. Trimming removed 0 bases from V and 8 bases from J, with 10 bases in between. Germline CDR1 and CDR2: GTSNPN and SVGIG (reference sequence). The CDR3 DNA sequence: TGTGCCTGGAGTGTACTCAGGGGCGGCTACACCTTC. As protein: CAWSVLRGGYTF.

The chain recombines TRBV6-5 with TRBJ2-1; D is ambiguous. CDR3 length: 11 residues. With 7 bases removed from V and 7 bases from J, the gap between germline ends came to 8 bases. The germline gives CDR1 MNHEY, CDR2 SVGAGI. In DNA form, the CDR3 reads TGTGCCAGCAACGACGGAAATGAGCAGTTCTTC. It yields the protein CASNDGNEQFF.

The CDR3 DNA follows: TGTGCCAGCCGGCCCGGCTGGAACGCGGGGGAGACCCAGTACTTC. This gives the protein CASRPGWNAGETQYF. The J gene is TRBJ2-5, the V gene TRBV11-2; a weak D match, TRBD2 (6 bases). This CDR3 spans 15 amino acids. CDR1 and CDR2 (germline): SGHAT, FQNNGV. Between the trimmed V and J ends, which lost 8 bases and 5 bases, there was a span of 21 bases.

The rearrangement joins TRBV28 to TRBJ2-1; no clear D gene. Germline CDR1 is MDHEN and CDR2 is SYDVKM. V was clipped by 5 bases and J by 4 bases, with 12 bases between them. The CDR3 length is 14 residues. CDR3 sequence (DNA): TGTGCCAGCAGTCTACCCGCACTGTACAATGAGCAGTTCTTC. Protein sequence: CASSLPALYNEQFF.

The chain has TRBV19 and TRBJ2-3, with 8 bases aligning to TRBD2. Germline CDR1 reads LNHDA; CDR2 reads SQIVND (reference sequence). This CDR3 contains 17 residues. J gave up 5 bases and V 5 bases, and 15 bases lay outside the gene matches. In nucleotides, the CDR3 is TGTGCCAGTAGTTATATTAACCCCAGCGGGGGAGGAGATACGCAGTATTTT. Translation gives CASSYINPSGGGDTQYF.

This rearrangement joins TRBV6-5 to TRBJ2-5; D gene uncertain. This CDR3 is 15 amino acids long. Trimming took off 0 bases at V and 0 bases at J, with 8 bases between the two ends. The V gene's germline CDR1 is MNHEY and CDR2 SVGAGI. CDR3 DNA sequence: TGTGCCAGCAGTTACTCCACCTCTGACCAAGAGACCCAGTACTTC. It encodes CASSYSTSDQETQYF.

The V call is TRBV6-6, the J call TRBJ2-5; 7 bases fit TRBD1. With V trimmed by 2 bases and J by 2 bases, 5 bases remained unmatched. Germline values: CDR1 MNHNY, CDR2 SVGAGI (reference sequence). The CDR3 spans 15 residues. CDR3 loop: CASSYRGPEQETQYF. The CDR3 coding sequence is TGTGCCAGCAGTTACAGGGGGCCCGAACAAGAGACCCAGTACTTC.

The gene calls are TRBV5-5 and TRBJ2-7; D may be TRBD1 or TRBD2 (5 bases each). Per germline, CDR1 SGHKS and CDR2 YYEKEE (reference sequence). V was cut by 1 base and J by 4 bases, with 21 bases left in between. The length of the CDR3 is 17 residues. Written as DNA, the CDR3 is TGTGCCAGCAGCTTGAGATCCAGCGACCAAGAGGGGTACGAGCAGTACTTC. This translates into CASSLRSSDQEGYEQYF.

The V call is TRBV27, the J call TRBJ2-7; D is perhaps TRBD1 or TRBD2 (5 bases each). Germline values: CDR1 MNHEY, CDR2 SMNVEV (reference sequence). The ends were cut back, 2 bases at V and 3 bases at J, with 17 bases in the middle. The CDR3 spans 16 residues. Written as DNA, the CDR3 is TGTGCCAGCAGTTTAGGTGTACTTGGGGGATACTACGAGCAGTACTTC. Residues: CASSLGVLGGYYEQYF.

The chain uses TRBV5-6 and TRBJ2-5, with TRBD2 identical over 9 bases. The CDR3 length is 15 residues. V lost 3 bases to trimming and J lost 2 bases; unmatched junction nucleotides: 5. Germline V gene lookup returns CDR1 SGHDT and CDR2 YYEEEE. Written as DNA, the CDR3 is TGTGCCAGCAGCTCGTTTCTAGCGGGGCAAGAGACCCAGTACTTC. Translating gives CASSSFLAGQETQYF.

The rearrangement links TRBV6-1 to TRBJ2-7; a weak D match, TRBD1 (6 bases). The germline V gene encodes CDR1 MNHNS and CDR2 SASEGT. The CDR3 runs to 12 residues. V dropped 7 bases and J dropped 0 bases, with 7 bases sitting between them. The CDR3 reads CASKDSSYEQYF. The CDR3 coding sequence is TGTGCCAGCAAGGACAGCTCCTACGAGCAGTACTTC.

The chain couples TRBV5-1 to TRBJ2-7; D uncertain. The CDR3 is made up of 14 amino acids. The V gene lost 0 bases and the J gene lost 7 bases, with 14 bases spanning the gap. Germline CDR1 and CDR2: SGHRS and YFSETQ. CDR3 nucleotide sequence: TGCGCCAGCAGCTTGGATGGCAGCCCTTGGGAGCAGTACTTC. Translated: CASSLDGSPWEQYF.

The chain combines TRBV18 with TRBJ1-3; D call uncertain. The CDR3 length is 15 residues. Looked up from germline, CDR1 is KGHSH and CDR2 is LQKENI. V dropped 5 bases and J dropped 2 bases, with 13 bases sitting between them. The CDR3 nucleotides are TGTGCCAGCTCATCGTCGACGGACCCTGGAAACACCATATATTTT. Amino acids: CASSSSTDPGNTIYF.

This chain connects TRBV5-6 to TRBJ2-1; D ambiguous. This CDR3 contains 11 residues. Trimming pared 1 base from V and 9 bases from J, leaving 5 bases between. Germline CDR1 is SGHDT and CDR2 is YYEEEE. The CDR3 sequence: CASSLIGEQFF. In DNA, the CDR3 is TGTGCCAGCAGCTTGATCGGTGAGCAGTTCTTC. Variable domain in full (rest from reference TRBV5-6 and TRBJ2-1): DAGVTQSPTHLIKTRGQQVTLRCSPKSGHDTVSWYQQALGQGPQFIFQYYEEEERQRGNFPDRFSGHQFPNYSSELNVNALLLGDSALYLCASSLIGEQFFGPGTRLTVL.

V gene TRBV6-1 combines with J gene TRBJ1-1; D may be TRBD1 (6 bases). The CDR3 sequence is 14 residues long. Trimming stripped 9 bases from V and 1 base from J, with 15 bases between. Germline V CDR1 and CDR2: MNHNS, SASEGT. The CDR3 here is CASQGGQRNTEAFF. The DNA of the CDR3 is TGTGCCAGTCAGGGAGGACAGCGGAACACTGAAGCTTTCTTT.

Turning to this clone: This same CDR3 is encoded by further DNA sequences in the sample. This chain joins TRBV6-5 and TRBJ2-2; tentatively, D is TRBD1 or TRBD2 (5 bases each). Trimming left V 2 bases short and J 2 bases short, with 9 bases between. The CDR3 extends over 15 amino acids. CDR1 and CDR2 from the germline V gene are MNHEY and SVGAGI. CDR3 nucleotides: TGTGCCAGCAGTTACGATGGGACCAACACCGGGGAGCTGTTTTTT. Its protein is CASSYDGTNTGELFF.

The chain combines TRBV5-4 with TRBJ1-1, with TRBD1 matching 7 bases. V shed 10 bases and J 3 bases; nucleotides not matched to a gene: 9. CDR1 is SGHNT, CDR2 YYREEE, per germline (reference sequence). The CDR3 is 13 amino acids. This chain's CDR3 is CAGRDRVDTEAFF. CDR3 coding DNA: TGTGCCGGTCGAGACAGGGTGGACACTGAAGCTTTCTTT.

This chain connects TRBV5-6 to TRBJ2-7, with no clear D. Germline CDR1 reads SGHDT; CDR2 reads YYEEEE. V was pared by 0 bases and J by 3 bases, with 13 bases between. The CDR3 runs to 15 residues. CDR3 residues: CASSLAGSFSYEQYF. The CDR3 nucleotides read TGTGCCAGCAGCTTGGCCGGATCCTTCAGCTACGAGCAGTACTTC.

This chain links TRBV7-9 with TRBJ2-3, with unresolved D. CDR3 size: 10 residues. Germline V gene lookup returns CDR1 SEHNR and CDR2 FQNEAQ (reference sequence). Between the trimmed V and J ends, which lost 4 bases and 10 bases, there was a span of 6 bases. The CDR3 nucleotides read TGTGCCAGCAGCTCCCCTGCGCAGTATTTT. Amino acids: CASSSPAQYF.

The chain joins TRBV9 to TRBJ2-6, with D maybe TRBD1 (6 bases). This CDR3 comprises 15 residues. Trimming removed 3 bases at V and 2 bases at J, with 9 bases between. Germline CDR1 is SGDLS and CDR2 is YYNGEE. CDR3: CASSAAGAGANVLTF. The CDR3 nucleotides read TGTGCCAGCAGCGCTGCAGGGGCTGGGGCCAACGTCCTGACTTTC.

The V call is TRBV30, the J call TRBJ2-7, with 8 bases aligning to TRBD1. The CDR3 totals 14 residues. Trimming removed 2 bases from V and 4 bases from J; junction bases left unmatched: 7. Germline loops: CDR1 GTSNPN, CDR2 SVGIG (reference sequence). For the CDR3, the DNA is TGTGCCTGGAGTCAGGGGACAGGAGGATACGAGCAGTACTTC. Its translation: CAWSQGTGGYEQYF. Complete variable domain (other parts from reference TRBV30 and TRBJ2-7): SQTIHQWPATLVQPVGSPLSLECTVEGTSNPNLYWYRQAAGRGLQLLFYSVGIGQISSEVPQNLSASRPQDRQFILSSKKLLLSDSGFYLCAWSQGTGGYEQYFGPGTRLTVT.

A note on this clone: A junction end diverges from the germline sequence, so it may reflect a read error. The V call is TRBV5-5, the J call TRBJ2-7; 8 bases map to TRBD1. Per the germline V gene, CDR1 is SGHKS and CDR2 is YYEKEE (reference sequence). The CDR3 is 14 residues long. This CDR3 is CASSQGQGANEQYF. The CDR3 nucleotides read TGCGCCAGCAGCCAAGGGCAGGGGGCTAACGAGCAGTACTTC.

V is TRBV27 and J is TRBJ2-1; D is possibly TRBD1 or TRBD2 (7 bases each). V gave up 7 bases and J gave up 1 base, with 20 bases separating them. The germline V gene has CDR1 MNHEY and CDR2 SMNVEV (reference sequence). The CDR3 extends over 17 amino acids. This chain's CDR3 is CASTGQRGQISYNEQFF. DNA of the CDR3: TGTGCCAGCACGGGACAGCGGGGCCAGATTTCCTACAATGAGCAGTTCTTC.

The chain uses TRBV19 and TRBJ2-2; weak D call: TRBD2 (6 bases). V lost 0 bases and J lost 7, with 12 bases in between. CDR3 length: 15 amino acids. The germline CDR1 and CDR2 sequences are LNHDA and SQIVND (reference sequence). The CDR3 sequence: CASSIDLGGFGELFF. The CDR3 nucleotides read TGTGCCAGTAGTATAGATCTTGGGGGGTTCGGGGAGCTGTTTTTT.